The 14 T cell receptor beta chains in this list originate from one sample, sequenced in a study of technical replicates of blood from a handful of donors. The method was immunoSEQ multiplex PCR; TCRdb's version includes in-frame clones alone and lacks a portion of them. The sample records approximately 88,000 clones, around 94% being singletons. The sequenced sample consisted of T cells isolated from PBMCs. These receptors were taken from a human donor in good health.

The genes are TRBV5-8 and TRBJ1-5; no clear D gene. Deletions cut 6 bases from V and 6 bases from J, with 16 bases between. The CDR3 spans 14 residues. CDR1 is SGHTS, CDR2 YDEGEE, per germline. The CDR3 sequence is CASTRRGARQPQHF. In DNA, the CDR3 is TGTGCCAGCACCCGTAGAGGCGCACGTCAGCCCCAGCATTTT.

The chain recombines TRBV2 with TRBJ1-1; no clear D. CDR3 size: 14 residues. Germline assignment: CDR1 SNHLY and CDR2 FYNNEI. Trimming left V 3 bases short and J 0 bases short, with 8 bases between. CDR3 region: CASSDGAVNTEAFF. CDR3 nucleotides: TGTGCCAGCAGTGACGGCGCGGTGAACACTGAAGCTTTCTTT.

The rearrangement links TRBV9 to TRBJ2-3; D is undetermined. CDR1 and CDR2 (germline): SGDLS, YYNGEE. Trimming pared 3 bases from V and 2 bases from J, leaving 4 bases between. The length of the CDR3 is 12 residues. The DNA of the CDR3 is TGTGCCAGCAGCGCGTCCACAGATACGCAGTATTTT. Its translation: CASSASTDTQYF.

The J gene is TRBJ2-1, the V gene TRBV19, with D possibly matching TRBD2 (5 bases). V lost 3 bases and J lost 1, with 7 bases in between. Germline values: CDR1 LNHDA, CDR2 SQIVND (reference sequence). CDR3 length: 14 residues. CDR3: CASSIPGSYNEQFF. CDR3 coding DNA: TGTGCCAGTAGTATCCCGGGGTCCTACAATGAGCAGTTCTTC.

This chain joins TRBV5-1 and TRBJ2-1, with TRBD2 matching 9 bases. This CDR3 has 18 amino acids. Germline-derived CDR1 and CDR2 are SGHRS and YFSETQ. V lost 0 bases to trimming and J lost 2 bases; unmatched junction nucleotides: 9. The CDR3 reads CASSLGAGGLNPYNEQFF. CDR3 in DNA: TGCGCCAGCAGCTTGGGGGCGGGGGGGCTGAATCCCTACAATGAGCAGTTCTTC.

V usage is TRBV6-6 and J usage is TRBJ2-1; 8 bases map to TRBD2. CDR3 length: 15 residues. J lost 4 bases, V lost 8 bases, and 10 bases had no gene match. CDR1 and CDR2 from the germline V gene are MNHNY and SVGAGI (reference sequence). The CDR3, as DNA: TGTGCCAGCGGGGTTGGGCGGGGGGTGTACAATGAGCAGTTCTTC. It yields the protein CASGVGRGVYNEQFF.

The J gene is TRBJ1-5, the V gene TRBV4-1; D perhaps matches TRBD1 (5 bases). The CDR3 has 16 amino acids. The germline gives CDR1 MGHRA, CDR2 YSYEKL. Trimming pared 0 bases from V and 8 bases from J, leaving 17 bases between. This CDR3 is CASSQEAQGGGKPQHF. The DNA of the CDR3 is TGCGCCAGCAGCCAAGAGGCCCAGGGAGGAGGTAAGCCCCAGCATTTT.

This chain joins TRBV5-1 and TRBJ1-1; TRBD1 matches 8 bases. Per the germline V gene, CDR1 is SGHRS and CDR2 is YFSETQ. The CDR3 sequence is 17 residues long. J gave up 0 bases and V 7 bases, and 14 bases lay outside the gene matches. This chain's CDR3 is CASSLGGTGNMNTEAFF. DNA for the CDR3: TGCGCCAGCTCTCTGGGGGGGACAGGAAATATGAACACTGAAGCTTTCTTT. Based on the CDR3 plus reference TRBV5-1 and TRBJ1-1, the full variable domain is KAGVTQTPRYLIKTRGQQVTLSCSPISGHRSVSWYQQTPGQGLQFLFEYFSETQRNKGNFPGRFSGRQFSNSRSEMNVSTLELGDSALYLCASSLGGTGNMNTEAFFGQGTRLTVV.

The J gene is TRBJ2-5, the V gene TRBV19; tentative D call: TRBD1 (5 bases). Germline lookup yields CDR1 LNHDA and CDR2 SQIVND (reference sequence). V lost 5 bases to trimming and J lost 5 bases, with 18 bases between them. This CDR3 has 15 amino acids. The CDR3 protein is CASSSRTSIGETQYF. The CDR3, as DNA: TGTGCCAGTAGTTCTCGGACATCCATTGGGGAGACCCAGTACTTC.

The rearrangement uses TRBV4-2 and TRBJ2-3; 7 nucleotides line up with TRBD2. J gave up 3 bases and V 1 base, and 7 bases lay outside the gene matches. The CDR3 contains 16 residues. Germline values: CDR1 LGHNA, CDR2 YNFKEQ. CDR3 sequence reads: CASSQVAGGVTDTQYF. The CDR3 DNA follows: TGTGCCAGCAGCCAAGTAGCGGGCGGGGTAACAGATACGCAGTATTTT.

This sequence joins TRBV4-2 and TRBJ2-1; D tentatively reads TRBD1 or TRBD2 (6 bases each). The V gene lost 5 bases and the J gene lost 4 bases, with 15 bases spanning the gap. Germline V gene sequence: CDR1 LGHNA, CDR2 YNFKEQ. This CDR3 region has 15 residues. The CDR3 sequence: CASSEGGPSYNEQFF. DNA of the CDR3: TGTGCCAGCAGCGAAGGGGGGCCGTCGTACAATGAGCAGTTCTTC.

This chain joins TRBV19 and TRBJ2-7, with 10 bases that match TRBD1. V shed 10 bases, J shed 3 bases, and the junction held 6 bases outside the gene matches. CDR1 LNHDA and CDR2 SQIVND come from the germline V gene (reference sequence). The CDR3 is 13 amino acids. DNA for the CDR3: TGTGCCACTCAGGGACAGGGGCGCTACGAGCAGTACTTC. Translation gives CATQGQGRYEQYF.

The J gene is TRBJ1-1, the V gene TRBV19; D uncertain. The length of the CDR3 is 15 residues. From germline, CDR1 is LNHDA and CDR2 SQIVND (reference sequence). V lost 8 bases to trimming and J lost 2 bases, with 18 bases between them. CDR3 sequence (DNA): TGTGCCAGTCGAGGGCGGTGGGAGTCAAACACTGAAGCTTTCTTT. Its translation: CASRGRWESNTEAFF.

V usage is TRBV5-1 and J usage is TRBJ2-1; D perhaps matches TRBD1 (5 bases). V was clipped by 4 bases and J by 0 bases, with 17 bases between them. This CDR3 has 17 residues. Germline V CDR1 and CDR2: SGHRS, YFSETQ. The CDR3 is CASSITLQALSYNEQFF. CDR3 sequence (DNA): TGCGCCAGCAGCATAACCCTACAGGCCCTCTCCTACAATGAGCAGTTCTTC.